A selection of T cell receptor beta chains follows, all from one sample in a study of T cells in Graves' hyperthyroidism and ophthalmopathy. TCRdb reanalysed the multiplex PCR reads using MiXCR and keeps one entry per CDR3 protein. The top ten clones hold 30% to 40% of a sample with about 350,000 distinct CDR3 sequences, around 13% of them seen once. Sequencing input: blood. The receptors derive from a woman between 40 and 50 years old with Graves' ophthalmopathy. CDR3s include the opening cysteine and the closing phenylalanine or tryptophan. Fields, in order: V gene, clone size, J gene, D gene, CDR3 DNA, CDR3 protein. The D gene is left open where the match is weak. Only some rows state a clone size, as once, few, many or a class for expanded clones.

V: TRBV6-1; size: -; J: TRBJ1-5; D: -; DNA: TGTGCCAGCACCGTTAGTGGGTCGGGTCAGCCCCAGCATTTT; CDR3: CASTVSGSGQPQHF
V: TRBV12-3/TRBV12-4; size: many; J: TRBJ2-7; D: -; DNA: TGTGCCAGCAGTTTCTCCAACGAGTTTGGGGGAACCTACGAGCAGTACTTC; CDR3: CASSFSNEFGGTYEQYF
V: TRBV12-3/TRBV12-4; size: many; J: TRBJ2-5; D: -; DNA: TGTGCCAGCCGACCATCAGGGCGTCGGTTTGAGACCCAGTACTTC; CDR3: CASRPSGRRFETQYF
V: TRBV4-1; size: few; J: TRBJ2-1; D: TRBD1; DNA: TGCGCCAGCAGCCAAGCGGACAGGGGAGAAAGGAATGAGCAGTTCTTC; CDR3: CASSQADRGERNEQFF
V: TRBV6-1; size: many; J: TRBJ2-7; D: TRBD2; DNA: TGTGCCAGCAGCAAGACTAGCGGTCCGGACGAGCAGTACTTC; CDR3: CASSKTSGPDEQYF
V: TRBV20-1; size: -; J: TRBJ2-5; D: -; DNA: TGCAGTGCTAGAGATTTGCAGCAGGGGTCCCAAGAGACCCAGTACTTC; CDR3: CSARDLQQGSQETQYF
V: TRBV7-2; size: many; J: TRBJ2-1; D: TRBD2; DNA: TGTGCCAGCAGCTTGGGACTAGCGGTCGATGAGCAGTTCTTC; CDR3: CASSLGLAVDEQFF
V: TRBV6-2/TRBV6-3; size: many; J: TRBJ1-2; D: -; DNA: TGTGCCAGCAGTTTCCCCGGCAGCTGGAATGGCTACACCTTC; CDR3: CASSFPGSWNGYTF
V: TRBV7-9; size: -; J: TRBJ2-3; D: TRBD1; DNA: TGTGCCAGCAGCACCCTGAAGGGGCAGGGGGCAGATACGCAGTATTTT; CDR3: CASSTLKGQGADTQYF
V: TRBV9; size: -; J: TRBJ2-1; D: TRBD2; DNA: TGTGCCAGCAGCGTAGGTGCGGGAGCCTACAATGAGCAGTTCTTC; CDR3: CASSVGAGAYNEQFF
V: TRBV6-5; size: many; J: TRBJ2-1; D: -; DNA: TGTGCCAGCAGTTACTCCGTCAGGGTTGACAATGAGCAGTTCTTC; CDR3: CASSYSVRVDNEQFF
V: TRBV6-1; size: -; J: TRBJ2-3; D: TRBD2; DNA: TGTGCCAGCAGTGAAGGGGGGGGACCCACAGATACGCAGTATTTT; CDR3: CASSEGGGPTDTQYF
V: TRBV3-1; size: -; J: TRBJ2-5; D: -; DNA: TGTGCCAGCAGCCAGTTCGGCGGCCAAGAGACCCAGTACTTC; CDR3: CASSQFGGQETQYF
V: TRBV28; size: few; J: TRBJ1-2; D: -; DNA: TGTGCCAGCAGCCACCACAGGGAGTGGGGATATGATGGCTACACCTTC; CDR3: CASSHHREWGYDGYTF
V: TRBV7-9; size: few; J: TRBJ2-3; D: TRBD1; DNA: TGTGCCAGCAGCTTATGGACAGGGGGGACGACAGATACGCAGTATTTT; CDR3: CASSLWTGGTTDTQYF
V: TRBV6-9; size: -; J: TRBJ2-2; D: TRBD1; DNA: TGTGCCAGCAGTTACCTCACAGGGGTCGGGGAGCTGTTTTTT; CDR3: CASSYLTGVGELFF
V: TRBV20-1; size: many; J: TRBJ1-5; D: TRBD1; DNA: TGCAGTGCTAGAGCAGGGGGGGTGAGCAATCAGCCCCAGCATTTT; CDR3: CSARAGGVSNQPQHF
V: TRBV28; size: -; J: TRBJ2-3; D: -; DNA: TGTGCCAGCAGCTTGGATCAGGGTAGCACAGATACGCAGTATTTT; CDR3: CASSLDQGSTDTQYF
V: TRBV20-1; size: many; J: TRBJ2-1; D: -; DNA: TGCAGTGCTGTAGCGGTCACAGTCTACAATGAGCAGTTCTTC; CDR3: CSAVAVTVYNEQFF
V: TRBV3-1; size: few; J: TRBJ2-7; D: -; DNA: TGTGCCAGCAGCCAAGCTGGGCAGCGGACCACCTACGAGCAGTACTTC; CDR3: CASSQAGQRTTYEQYF
V: TRBV27; size: few; J: TRBJ2-1; D: TRBD2; DNA: TGTGCCAGCAGTCTTCTTGGCGGGGGACGCTCCTACAATGAGCAGTTCTTC; CDR3: CASSLLGGGRSYNEQFF
V: TRBV7-2; size: many; J: TRBJ2-7; D: TRBD1; DNA: TGTGCCAGCAGTCCCGACAGGGGTCGGTACGAGCAGTACTTC; CDR3: CASSPDRGRYEQYF
V: TRBV24-1; size: -; J: TRBJ2-3; D: TRBD2; DNA: TGTGCCACCTCTCGGGACTACCGCACAGATACGCAGTATTTT; CDR3: CATSRDYRTDTQYF